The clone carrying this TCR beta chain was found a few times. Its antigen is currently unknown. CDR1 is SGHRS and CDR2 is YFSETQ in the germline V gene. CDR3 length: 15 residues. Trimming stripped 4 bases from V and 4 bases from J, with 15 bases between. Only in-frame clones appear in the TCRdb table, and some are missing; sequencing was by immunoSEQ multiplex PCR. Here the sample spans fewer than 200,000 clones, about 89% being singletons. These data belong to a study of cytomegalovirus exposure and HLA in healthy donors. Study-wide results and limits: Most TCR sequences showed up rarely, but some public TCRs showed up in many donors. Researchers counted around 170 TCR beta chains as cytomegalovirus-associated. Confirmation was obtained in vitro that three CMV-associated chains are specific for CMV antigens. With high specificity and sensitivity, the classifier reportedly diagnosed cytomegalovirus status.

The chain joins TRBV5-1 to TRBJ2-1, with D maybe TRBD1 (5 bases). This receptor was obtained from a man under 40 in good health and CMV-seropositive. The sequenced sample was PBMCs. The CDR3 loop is CASSRQGTPYNEQFF. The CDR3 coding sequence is TGCGCCAGCAGCCGTCAGGGCACCCCTTACAATGAGCAGTTCTTC.